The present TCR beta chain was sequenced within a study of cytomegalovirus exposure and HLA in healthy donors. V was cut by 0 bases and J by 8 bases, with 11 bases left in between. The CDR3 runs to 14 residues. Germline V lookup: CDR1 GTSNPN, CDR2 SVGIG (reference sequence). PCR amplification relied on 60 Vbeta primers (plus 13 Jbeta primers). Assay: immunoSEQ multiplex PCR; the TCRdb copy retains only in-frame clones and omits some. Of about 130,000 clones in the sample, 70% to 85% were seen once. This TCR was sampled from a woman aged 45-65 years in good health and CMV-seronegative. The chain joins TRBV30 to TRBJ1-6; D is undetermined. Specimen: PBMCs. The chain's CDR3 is CAWSVRGIDSPLHF. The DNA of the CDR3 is TGTGCCTGGAGTGTAAGAGGGATTGATTCACCCCTCCACTTT. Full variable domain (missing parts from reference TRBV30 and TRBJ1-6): SQTIHQWPATLVQPVGSPLSLECTVEGTSNPNLYWYRQAAGRGLQLLFYSVGIGQISSEVPQNLSASRPQDRQFILSSKKLLLSDSGFYLCAWSVRGIDSPLHFGNGTRLTVT.